The rows below give T cell receptor beta chains drawn from one sample of a study of blood T cells in healthy people across ages. TCRdb passed the 5' RACE reads through MiXCR, listing each CDR3 protein once. The sample holds 600,000 or so distinct CDR3 sequences; under 25% are singletons and the top ten take approximately 3.6%. Material for sequencing was blood. The receptors were sampled from a man between 65 and 80 years old in good health. Both conserved end residues are part of each CDR3. The order of the fields is D gene, clone size, CDR3 length, J gene, V gene, CDR3 DNA, CDR3 protein. The D gene is left open where the match is weak. Some rows mark clone size as missing; the rest say once, few, many or name a class of expanded clone.

>.|.|17|TRBJ2-1|TRBV2
TGTGCCAGCAGGAAACCCGCGGATAACTCGTTCTACAATGAGCAGTTCTTC
CASRKPADNSFYNEQFF
>.|many|14|TRBJ2-7|TRBV29-1
TGCAGCGTTGGTAAGGAAATCTACTCCTACGAGCAGTACTTC
CSVGKEIYSYEQYF
>.|once|15|TRBJ1-1|TRBV7-2
TGTGCCAGCAGCCCTGGACCTCAACTGAACACTGAAGCTTTCTTT
CASSPGPQLNTEAFF
>TRBD2|few|17|TRBJ2-1|TRBV18
TGTGCCAGCTCACCAAAGGGACTAGCGAGCTCCTACAATGAGCAGTTCTTC
CASSPKGLASSYNEQFF
>.|.|11|TRBJ1-1|TRBV20-1
TGCAGTGCTAGGGGGAACACTGAAGCTTTCTTT
CSARGNTEAFF
>.|.|10|TRBJ1-3|TRBV6-6
TGTGCCAGCAGTCAGGACACCATATATTTT
CASSQDTIYF
>TRBD2|.|15|TRBJ2-3|TRBV6-5
TGTGCCAGCAGCACCCTTTCTAGCGGAACAGATACGCAGTATTTT
CASSTLSSGTDTQYF
>TRBD1|.|13|TRBJ2-4|TRBV20-1
TGCAGTGCTAGAACCGGGACAGGGGCCATTCAGTACTTC
CSARTGTGAIQYF
>.|.|16|TRBJ2-1|TRBV9
TGTGCCAGCAGCCACCCCAAGGACGAGTCCTACAATGAGCAGTTCTTC
CASSHPKDESYNEQFF
>.|many|10|TRBJ2-5|TRBV29-1
TGCAGCGTTGAGAGGGAGACCCAGTACTTC
CSVERETQYF
>.|few|15|TRBJ2-5|TRBV7-2
TGTGCCAGCAGCCCCCCGGGACTTATACAAGAGACCCAGTACTTC
CASSPPGLIQETQYF
>.|.|12|TRBJ1-2|TRBV19
TGTGCCAGTAGCCTCAAGTGGGGTGGCTACACCTTC
CASSLKWGGYTF
>TRBD2|.|15|TRBJ2-7|TRBV27
TGTGCCAGCAGTAACCGACTTAGCGGGAGAGGGGAGCAGTACTTC
CASSNRLSGRGEQYF
>.|few|14|TRBJ2-3|TRBV20-1
TGCAGTGCTAGAGACAGGGAACCGACAGATACGCAGTATTTT
CSARDREPTDTQYF
>TRBD2|.|14|TRBJ2-1|TRBV4-2
TGTGCCTCGGGAGGGGAGGGCGCCTACAATGAGCAGTTCTTC
CASGGEGAYNEQFF
>.|.|16|TRBJ1-6|TRBV6-2/TRBV6-3
TGTGCCAGCAGTTACTCGCCGATCAGTGGGAGCTCACCCCTCCACTTT
CASSYSPISGSSPLHF
>.|.|12|TRBJ2-7|TRBV12-3/TRBV12-4
TGTGCCAGCAGCGTAATCTCCTACGAGCAGTACTTC
CASSVISYEQYF
>.|few|14|TRBJ1-3|TRBV11-2
TGTGCCAGCAGCTTAGGAGTAACCGGAAACACCATATATTTT
CASSLGVTGNTIYF
>TRBD1|.|14|TRBJ1-5|TRBV5-1
TGCGCCAGCAGCTTGGTAGGGGGCACTCAGCCCCAGCATTTT
CASSLVGGTQPQHF
>.|few|12|TRBJ1-5|TRBV6-1
TGTGCCAGCAGTGAGAACAATCAGCCCCAGCATTTT
CASSENNQPQHF
>.|.|13|TRBJ2-6|TRBV6-5
TGTGCCAGCAGTTACGGTGGGGCCAACGTCCTGACTTTC
CASSYGGANVLTF
>TRBD2|few|15|TRBJ2-3|TRBV20-1
TGCAGTGCTAGGACGCTAGCGGGAGCCCCAGATACGCAGTATTTT
CSARTLAGAPDTQYF
>.|few|15|TRBJ2-7|TRBV5-1
TGCGCCAGCAGCTCTCAGGGCCTCCCAGCCTTCGAGCAGTACTTC
CASSSQGLPAFEQYF
>.|.|17|TRBJ2-7|TRBV6-2/TRBV6-3
TGTGCCAGCAGTTCCGATACAGGAAGAGGGAGTACTTACGAGCAGTACTTC
CASSSDTGRGSTYEQYF
>.|.|12|TRBJ2-2|TRBV11-1
TGTGCCAGCAGCTCCCAATTCGGGGAGCTGTTTTTT
CASSSQFGELFF
>TRBD2|few|15|TRBJ2-7|TRBV27
TGTGCCAGCAGCTTGGAGCCGGGACTAGCCTACGAGCAGTACTTC
CASSLEPGLAYEQYF
>.|.|14|TRBJ1-5|TRBV7-6
TGTGCCAGCAGCTCCCTGGGAGGCGGTCAGCCCCAGCATTTT
CASSSLGGGQPQHF
>TRBD2|few|17|TRBJ2-3|TRBV15
TGTGCCACCAGCAGAGGTTCGACTAGCGGGAGGGCAGATACGCAGTATTTT
CATSRGSTSGRADTQYF
>.|.|15|TRBJ2-3|TRBV12-3/TRBV12-4
TGTACCAGCAGTTTACCGGGACTGTCCACAGATACGCAGTATTTT
CTSSLPGLSTDTQYF
>.|few|15|TRBJ2-1|TRBV12-3/TRBV12-4
TGTGCCAGCAGGTCCTCTGGGGGATCTGGCAATGAGCAGTTCTTC
CASRSSGGSGNEQFF
>TRBD1|.|16|TRBJ2-1|TRBV2
TGTGCCAGCAGTGATGGGACAGGGGACGGTTTTAATGAGCAGTTCTTC
CASSDGTGDGFNEQFF
>TRBD1|.|15|TRBJ2-5|TRBV20-1
TGCAGTGCCGGAGAGCCGCAGACAGGGCGAGAGACCCAGTACTTC
CSAGEPQTGRETQYF
>.|.|12|TRBJ1-5|TRBV12-3/TRBV12-4
TGTGCCAGCAGCAACAGAGATCAGCCCCAGCATTTT
CASSNRDQPQHF
>.|few|16|TRBJ2-5|TRBV4-3
TGCGCCAGCAGCCAAGAATTTAGCAGCACCCAAGAGACCCAGTACTTC
CASSQEFSSTQETQYF
>TRBD2|.|15|TRBJ2-3|TRBV5-1
TGCGCCAGCAGCTTCGCGGGAGGGCGTACAGATACGCAGTATTTT
CASSFAGGRTDTQYF
>.|few|12|TRBJ1-5|TRBV29-1
TGCAGCATTCAGGGTTGCAATCAGCCCCAGCATTTT
CSIQGCNQPQHF
>.|few|16|TRBJ1-4|TRBV6-2/TRBV6-3
TGTGCCAGCAGTTACCCGAAAAGGGCCGTAGCGGAAAAACTGTTTTTT
CASSYPKRAVAEKLFF
>.|few|15|TRBJ2-5|TRBV27
TGTGCCAGCAGCCCTCACGGACCCCCCTCCTACGAACAGTACTTC
CASSPHGPPSYEQYF
>TRBD2|few|15|TRBJ2-3|TRBV3-1
TGTGCCAGCAGCCCCCGGACTAGCGGGAGTGGTACGCAGTATTTT
CASSPRTSGSGTQYF
>.|.|17|TRBJ2-2|TRBV25-1
TGTGCCAGCAGACCCCCGACATCGGGGACGAACACCGGGGAGCTGTTTTTT
CASRPPTSGTNTGELFF
>.|few|10|TRBJ2-1|TRBV12-3/TRBV12-4
TGTGCCAGCAGAATCAATGAGCAGTTCTTC
CASRINEQFF
>TRBD2|.|15|TRBJ2-3|TRBV20-1
TGCAGTGCTAGAGACCCGGGAGGGCCGGGCGATACGCAGTATTTT
CSARDPGGPGDTQYF
>TRBD2|.|17|TRBJ2-5|TRBV11-2
TGTGCCAGCAGCTCCTGGACTAGCGGGTTCTCCCAAGAGACCCAGTACTTC
CASSSWTSGFSQETQYF
>.|few|13|TRBJ2-3|TRBV10-3
TGTGCCATCAGTAGCGGCTACACAGATACGCAGTATTTT
CAISSGYTDTQYF
>TRBD1|.|15|TRBJ2-4|TRBV28
TGTGCCAGCAGTTCAGGACAGGGGGGCAAAAACATTCAGTACTTC
CASSSGQGGKNIQYF
>TRBD1|few|14|TRBJ2-3|TRBV29-1
TGCAGCGTTGAGACGCGACAGGGAACAGATACGCAGTATTTT
CSVETRQGTDTQYF
>TRBD1|.|15|TRBJ2-3|TRBV9
TGTGCCAGCAGCGCCCTGACAGGGATCACAGATACGCAGTATTTT
CASSALTGITDTQYF
>TRBD1|many|13|TRBJ1-1|TRBV20-1
TGCAGTGCGACCTCACAGGGGGTCCGTGAAGCTTTCTTT
CSATSQGVREAFF
>TRBD2|.|18|TRBJ2-1|TRBV28
TGTGCCAGCAGTTTATCCGGACTAGCGGGAGCCTTCTACAATGAGCAGTTCTTC
CASSLSGLAGAFYNEQFF
>.|once|14|TRBJ2-4|TRBV28
TGTGCCAGCAGTTCCCCCGGGACCAAAAACATTCAGTACTTC
CASSSPGTKNIQYF
>TRBD2|once|15|TRBJ2-1|TRBV12-3/TRBV12-4
TGTACCAGACGGCCGCGGGGGGGCTCCTACAATGAGCAGTTCTTC
CTRRPRGGSYNEQFF
>TRBD2|.|16|TRBJ2-3|TRBV20-1
TGCAGTGCTAGTCCCCCCGCGGGGGGAGGCACAGATACGCAGTATTTT
CSASPPAGGGTDTQYF
>.|few|14|TRBJ2-2|TRBV7-2
TGTGCCAGCAGCTTAGCCGGGGGATCCGGGGAGCTGTTTTTT
CASSLAGGSGELFF
>TRBD2|few|14|TRBJ2-5|TRBV29-1
TGCAGCGTAGCTGGGACTAGCGGGACGGAGACCCAGTACTTC
CSVAGTSGTETQYF
>.|few|15|TRBJ1-2|TRBV5-1
TGCGCCAGCAGCCCGGGACAAGAAGGAACGGGTGGCTACACCTTC
CASSPGQEGTGGYTF